A selection of T cell receptor beta chains follows, all from one sample in a study of shared clonotypes between healthy human individuals. Measured with immunoSEQ multiplex PCR; TCRdb has only the in-frame clones, and not every one. The sample includes around 700,000 clones, less than 80% seen only once; the top ten take 1.8%. The source material was memory CD4+ T cells sorted from blood. These receptors all stem from a woman in her thirties in good health. CDR3s include the opening cysteine and the closing phenylalanine or tryptophan. A D gene is named only where the DNA matches it firmly. The size of a clone is reported for some rows only, either as once, few or many, or as a class for expanded clones.

>TRBJ1-2|TRBV18|-|-
TGTGCCAGCTCACAAGAAGGGCAGGGCTATGGCTACACCTTC
CASSQEGQGYGYTF
>TRBJ1-4|TRBV9|-|-
TGTGCCAGCAGCGCCACCGGGGGACGGACTAATGAAAAACTGTTTTTT
CASSATGGRTNEKLFF
>TRBJ1-2|TRBV6-1|once|TRBD1
TGTGCCAGCAGTGGATTCGACAGGGGTTGGGGCTACACCTTC
CASSGFDRGWGYTF
>TRBJ2-1|TRBV28|-|TRBD1
TGTGCCAGCAGTTGGGGACAGTTTAATGAGCAGTTCTTC
CASSWGQFNEQFF
>TRBJ2-2|TRBV7-3|-|TRBD1
TGTGCCAGCAGCAGACAGGGGAACGGGGAGCTGTTTTTT
CASSRQGNGELFF
>TRBJ1-4|TRBV7-9|-|-
TGTGCCAGCAGCCTAGCCGGGTGGGGCGAAGAAAAACTGTTTTTT
CASSLAGWGEEKLFF
>TRBJ2-5|TRBV19|-|-
TGTGCCAGTAGTACCTCCCAGGGAATCGAGACCCAGTACTTC
CASSTSQGIETQYF
>TRBJ2-1|TRBV27|-|TRBD1
TGTGCCAGCAAAAGGGGACAGGCCTACAATGAGCAGTTCTTC
CASKRGQAYNEQFF
>TRBJ2-7|TRBV28|-|TRBD2
TGTGCCAGCAGTTTCTCAACCGGGACATCGGGACTAGCGGGAGGATACGAGCAGTACTTC
CASSFSTGTSGLAGGYEQYF
>TRBJ2-7|TRBV2|-|-
TGTGCCAGCAGTGCCAGGACAGCATACGAGCAGTACTTC
CASSARTAYEQYF
>TRBJ2-3|TRBV28|-|-
TGTGCCAGCAGAAAACAGGGATTTACAGATACGCAGTATTTT
CASRKQGFTDTQYF
>TRBJ1-5|TRBV28|few|-
TGTGCCAGCAGTTTAGCCGGTAAGCCCCAGCATTTT
CASSLAGKPQHF
>TRBJ2-2|TRBV7-9|-|-
TGTGCCAGCAGGCCAGACGGCGGCGGGGAGCTGTTTTTT
CASRPDGGGELFF
>TRBJ2-1|TRBV7-3|-|-
TGTGCCAGCAGCTTAACGTCGGACATGGGTTACAATGAGCAGTTCTTC
CASSLTSDMGYNEQFF
>TRBJ2-3|TRBV5-4|-|TRBD2
TGTGCCAGCAGCTCCCTAGCGGGAGGTTTTGCAGATACGCAGTATTTT
CASSSLAGGFADTQYF
>TRBJ2-7|TRBV27|-|TRBD2
TGTGCCAGCAGCCCCCGGCGGGAGGGCTACGAGCAGTACTTC
CASSPRREGYEQYF
>TRBJ2-7|TRBV5-1|-|-
TGCGCCAGCAGCTCCGCCCGGTCCCGGTCTAGGGAGCAGTACTTC
CASSSARSRSREQYF
>TRBJ2-7|TRBV5-1|-|TRBD1
TGCGCCAGCAGCCTCGGACAGGGGGCCCACGAGCAGTACTTC
CASSLGQGAHEQYF
>TRBJ2-3|TRBV5-4|-|-
TGTGCCAGCAGCGGTCGCCGCGGCGGATTCACAGATACGCAGTATTTT
CASSGRRGGFTDTQYF
>TRBJ2-3|TRBV7-2|once|-
TGTGCCAGCAGCTTAGGACCACGAAATGGAGTGGATACGCAGTATTTT
CASSLGPRNGVDTQYF
>TRBJ1-3|TRBV28|-|-
TGTGCCAGCAGTCCCCGAGAGGGACGTTCTGGAAACACCATATATTTT
CASSPREGRSGNTIYF
>TRBJ1-5|TRBV27|-|TRBD1
TGTGCCAGCAGTTTTCGCCAGGGGGATCAGCCCCAGCATTTT
CASSFRQGDQPQHF
>TRBJ1-4|TRBV19|-|-
TGTGCCAGTAGTAAGCAGGGAACTAATGAAAAACTGTTTTTT
CASSKQGTNEKLFF
>TRBJ2-3|TRBV7-9|-|-
TGTGCCAGCAGCTTCGAGGGTAGCTCAGATACGCAGTATTTT
CASSFEGSSDTQYF
>TRBJ2-1|TRBV28|-|-
TGTGCCAGCAGACAGAGACTTTCTTACAATGAGCAGTTCTTC
CASRQRLSYNEQFF
>TRBJ2-7|TRBV5-4|once|-
TGTGCCAGCAGCCAAGATCTCAGGGGTTCCTACGAGCAGTACTTC
CASSQDLRGSYEQYF
>TRBJ2-3|TRBV6-5|few|-
TGTGCCAGCACTCACATCTATGGTACGCAGTATTTT
CASTHIYGTQYF
>TRBJ1-1|TRBV7-9|-|-
TGTGCCAGCGGTTCCAGAGGGGGGGACGGGGACACTGAAGCTTTCTTT
CASGSRGGDGDTEAFF
>TRBJ1-2|TRBV5-1|-|TRBD1
TGCGCCAGCAGCTTATTGACAGGGTTTAACTATGGCTACACCTTC
CASSLLTGFNYGYTF
>TRBJ2-6|TRBV28|-|-
TGTGCCAGCCTTCCCAGCCATACTGGGGCCAACGTCCTGACTTTC
CASLPSHTGANVLTF
>TRBJ2-6|TRBV6-4|-|-
TGTGCCAGCAGTGACGGGGGACACTCTGGGGCCAACGTCCTGACTTTC
CASSDGGHSGANVLTF
>TRBJ1-2|TRBV5-1|-|TRBD1
TGCGCCAGCAGCTTGGTTTGGACAGGGCCCGCTGGCTACACCTTC
CASSLVWTGPAGYTF
>TRBJ2-2|TRBV4-1|once|-
TGCGCCAGCAGCCACCGGGGGGCGGGGAACACCGGGGAGCTGTTTTTT
CASSHRGAGNTGELFF
>TRBJ2-7|TRBV9|-|TRBD2
TGTGCCAGCAGCGTAACGGGCGGGAGCTCCTACGAGCAGTACTTC
CASSVTGGSSYEQYF
>TRBJ1-1|TRBV10-3|-|-
TGTGCCATCAGTACAGGGAACACTGAAGCTTTCTTT
CAISTGNTEAFF
>TRBJ2-3|TRBV2|-|-
TGTGCCAGCAGTTTAACTAGATCCCCCACAGATACGCAGTATTTT
CASSLTRSPTDTQYF
>TRBJ1-2|TRBV9|-|TRBD1
TGTGCCAGCAGCGCCAGAGACAGGGATAACTATGGCTACACCTTC
CASSARDRDNYGYTF
>TRBJ1-2|TRBV28|-|-
TGTGCCAGCAGTTTAACGACAGGACGTGGCTACACCTTC
CASSLTTGRGYTF
>TRBJ1-2|TRBV19|few|-
TGTGCCACCCTCGGGGAAGGCAACTATGGCTACACCTTC
CATLGEGNYGYTF
>TRBJ2-7|TRBV6-6|-|-
TGTGCCAGCAGTCCCCGACTCTACGAGCAGTACTTC
CASSPRLYEQYF
>TRBJ2-6|TRBV28|-|-
TGTGCCAGCAGGCCCAGAGATCAGAGCTCTGGGGCCAACGTCCTGACTTTC
CASRPRDQSSGANVLTF
>TRBJ2-7|TRBV15|-|TRBD2
TGTGCCACCAGCAGAGTCCGGCTAGCGGGAGTTAACGAGCAGTACTTC
CATSRVRLAGVNEQYF
>TRBJ2-7|TRBV27|-|TRBD2
TGTGCCAGCAGGAGAAGCGGGACGGTTAGTTACGAGCAGTACTTC
CASRRSGTVSYEQYF
>TRBJ1-1|TRBV9|-|TRBD1
TGTGCCAGCAGCGTAGAAGCGACAGGGCCTGAAGCTTTCTTT
CASSVEATGPEAFF
>TRBJ2-1|TRBV27|-|-
TGTGCCAGCAGTTCCCACAACAACAATGAGCAGTTCTTC
CASSSHNNNEQFF
>TRBJ2-7|TRBV4-2|-|-
TGTGCCAGCAGCCAAGTTGAGGTATCCTACGAGCAGTACTTC
CASSQVEVSYEQYF
>TRBJ2-1|TRBV12-5|-|-
TGTGCTAGTTCCTCTTCACCAGCCTACAATGAGCAGTTCTTC
CASSSSPAYNEQFF
>TRBJ1-4|TRBV7-9|-|-
TGTGCCAGCAGCTTAGTGGGATCGGAAAAACTGTTTTTT
CASSLVGSEKLFF
>TRBJ2-7|TRBV7-2|many|TRBD2
TGTGCCAGCAGCTTAGAAGGTTATGCTAGCGGGCGCTCCTACGAGCAGTACTTC
CASSLEGYASGRSYEQYF
>TRBJ1-3|TRBV6-5|-|-
TGTGCCAGCAGCCCACAGTTTACCTCTGGAAACACCATATATTTT
CASSPQFTSGNTIYF
>TRBJ1-1|TRBV7-9|few|TRBD1
TGTGCCAGCAGCTCGATAGGGGGCACCTACACTGAAGCTTTCTTT
CASSSIGGTYTEAFF
>TRBJ2-3|TRBV11-2|few|-
TGTGCCAGCAGCACCCGACCCGTAGATACGCAGTATTTT
CASSTRPVDTQYF